The TCR beta chain under discussion was sequenced for a study of blood T cell repertoires in COVID-19. Looking at the study overall: Researchers got acute and convalescent COVID-19 samples from the United States, Italy and Spain. T cells, B-cell-depleted T cells, or PBMCs provided the cDNA or gDNA that served as material.

Only in-frame clones appear in the TCRdb table, and some are missing; sequencing was by immunoSEQ multiplex PCR. The profile shows tens of thousands of clones, around 82% of them singletons. Germline V CDR1 and CDR2: MNHEY, SVGAGI. The CDR3 contains 13 residues. The V gene end was trimmed by 6 bases and the J gene end by 5 bases; junction bases not matched to a gene: 3. The chain couples TRBV6-5 to TRBJ1-4, with TRBD1 matching over 7 bases. This TCR was recovered from a man aged 35 to 55 with acute or convalescent COVID-19. Sequenced material: peripheral blood. Here the CDR3 reads CASRTGPNEKLFF. In DNA, the CDR3 is TGTGCCAGCAGGACAGGGCCAAATGAAAAACTGTTTTTT.